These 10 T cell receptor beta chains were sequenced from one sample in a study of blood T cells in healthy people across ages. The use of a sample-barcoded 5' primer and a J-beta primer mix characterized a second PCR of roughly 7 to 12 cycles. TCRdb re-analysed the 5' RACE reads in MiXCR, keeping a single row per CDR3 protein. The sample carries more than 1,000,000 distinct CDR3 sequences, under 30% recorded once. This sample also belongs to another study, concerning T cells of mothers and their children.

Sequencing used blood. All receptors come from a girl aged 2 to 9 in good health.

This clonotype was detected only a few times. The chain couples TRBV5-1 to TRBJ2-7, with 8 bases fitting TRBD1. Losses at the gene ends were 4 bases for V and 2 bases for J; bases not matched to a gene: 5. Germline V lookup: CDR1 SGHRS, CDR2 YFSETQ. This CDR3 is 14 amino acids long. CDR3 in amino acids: CASSQGQGPYEQYF. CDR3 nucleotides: TGCGCCAGCAGCCAAGGACAGGGACCCTACGAGCAGTACTTC.

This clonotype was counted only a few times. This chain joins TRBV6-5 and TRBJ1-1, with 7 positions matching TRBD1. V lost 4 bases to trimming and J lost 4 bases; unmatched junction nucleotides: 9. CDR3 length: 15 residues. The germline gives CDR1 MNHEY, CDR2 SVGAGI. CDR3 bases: TGTGCCAGCAGTTCGTGGGGATCAGGGGGCACTGAAGCTTTCTTT. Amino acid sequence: CASSSWGSGGTEAFF.

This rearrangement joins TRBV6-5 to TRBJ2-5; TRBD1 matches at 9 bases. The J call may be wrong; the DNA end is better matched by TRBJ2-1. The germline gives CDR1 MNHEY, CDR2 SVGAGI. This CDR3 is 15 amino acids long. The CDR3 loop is CASSPGQGSLNEQFF. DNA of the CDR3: TGTGCCAGCAGTCCGGGACAGGGATCTCTGAATGAGCAGTTCTTC.

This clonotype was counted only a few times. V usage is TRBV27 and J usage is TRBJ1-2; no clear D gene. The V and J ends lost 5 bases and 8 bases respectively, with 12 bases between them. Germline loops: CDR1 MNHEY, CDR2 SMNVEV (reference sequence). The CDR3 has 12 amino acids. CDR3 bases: TGTGCCAGCAGTCCCCGATCGGGGGGCTACACCTTC. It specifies CASSPRSGGYTF.

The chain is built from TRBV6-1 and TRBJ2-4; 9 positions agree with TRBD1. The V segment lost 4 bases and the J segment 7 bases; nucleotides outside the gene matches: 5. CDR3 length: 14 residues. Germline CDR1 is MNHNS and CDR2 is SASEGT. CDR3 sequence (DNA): TGTGCCAGCAGTGTATGGACAGGGGAGAACATTCAGTACTTC. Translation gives CASSVWTGENIQYF.

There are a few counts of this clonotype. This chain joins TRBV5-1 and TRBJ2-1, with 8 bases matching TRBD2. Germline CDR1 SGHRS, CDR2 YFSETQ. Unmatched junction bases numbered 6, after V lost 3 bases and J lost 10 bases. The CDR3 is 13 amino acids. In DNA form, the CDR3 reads TGCGCCAGCAGCTCGACTAGCGTGGGGGAGCAGTTCTTC. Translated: CASSSTSVGEQFF.

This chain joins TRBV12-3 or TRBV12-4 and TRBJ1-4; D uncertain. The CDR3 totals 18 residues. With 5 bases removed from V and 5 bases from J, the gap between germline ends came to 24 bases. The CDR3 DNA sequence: TGTGCCAGCAGTGGGTACCCGGGCGAGGGTAATGAGAATGAAAAACTGTTTTTT. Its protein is CASSGYPGEGNENEKLFF.

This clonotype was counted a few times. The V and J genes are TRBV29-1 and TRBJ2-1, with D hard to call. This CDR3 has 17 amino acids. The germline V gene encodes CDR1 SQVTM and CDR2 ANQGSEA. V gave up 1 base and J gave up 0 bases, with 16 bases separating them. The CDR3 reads CSVEGSQAPSSYNEQFF. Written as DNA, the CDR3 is TGCAGCGTTGAAGGTAGTCAAGCCCCGAGCTCCTACAATGAGCAGTTCTTC.

The CDR3 sequence: CASSLSVTGGTWLSGANVLTF. For the CDR3, the DNA is TGTGCCAGCTCACTATCCGTAACAGGGGGGACTTGGCTCTCTGGGGCCAACGTCCTGACTTTC. J is TRBJ2-6 and V is TRBV18, with TRBD1 matching 8 bases. Trimming removed 4 bases from V and 0 bases from J; junction bases left unmatched: 17. CDR3 length: 21 residues. Germline CDR1 is KGHSH and CDR2 is LQKENI.

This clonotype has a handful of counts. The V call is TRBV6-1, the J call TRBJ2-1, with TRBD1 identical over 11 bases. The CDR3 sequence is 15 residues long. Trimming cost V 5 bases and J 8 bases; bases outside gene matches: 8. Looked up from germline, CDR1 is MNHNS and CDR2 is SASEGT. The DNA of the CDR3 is TGTGCCAGCAGTAATCCGGGACAGGGGGTCTATGAGCAGTTCTTC. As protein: CASSNPGQGVYEQFF.